Here is one TCR beta chain with its context. These data originate in a study of control samples from healthy donors and cancer patients. Produced via immunoSEQ multiplex PCR; TCRdb's table is partial and in-frame only. The repertoire holds roughly 180,000 clones, with more than 90% as singletons. This CDR3 has 15 amino acids. V was pared by 5 bases and J by 6 bases, with 10 bases of the junction left unmatched. CDR1 is LNHDA, CDR2 SQIVND, per germline (reference sequence). This receptor was obtained from a woman aged 40 to 55 in good health. The chain recombines TRBV19 with TRBJ1-5; 7 bases are a match to TRBD1. The sample taken for sequencing was blood. CDR3 protein: CASSRPGGYGQPQHF. The CDR3 nucleotides are TGTGCCAGTAGTCGCCCAGGGGGGTATGGTCAGCCCCAGCATTTT.